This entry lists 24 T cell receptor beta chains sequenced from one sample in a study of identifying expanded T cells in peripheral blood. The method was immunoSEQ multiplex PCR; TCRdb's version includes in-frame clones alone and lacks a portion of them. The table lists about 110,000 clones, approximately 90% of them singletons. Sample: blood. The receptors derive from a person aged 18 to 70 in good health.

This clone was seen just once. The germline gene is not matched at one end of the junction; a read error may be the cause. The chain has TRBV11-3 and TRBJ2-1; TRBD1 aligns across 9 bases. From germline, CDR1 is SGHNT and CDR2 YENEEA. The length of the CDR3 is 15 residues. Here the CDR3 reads CASNLGQGRYNEQFF. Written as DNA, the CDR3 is TGTGCCAGCAACTTAGGACAGGGGAGGTACAATGAGCAGTTCTTC.

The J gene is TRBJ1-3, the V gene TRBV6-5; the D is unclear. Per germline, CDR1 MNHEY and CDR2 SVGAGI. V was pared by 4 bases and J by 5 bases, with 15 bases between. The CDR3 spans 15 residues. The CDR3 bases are TGTGCCAGCAGTTCTCCGCGGGGATCGCGAAACACCATATATTTT. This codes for CASSSPRGSRNTIYF.

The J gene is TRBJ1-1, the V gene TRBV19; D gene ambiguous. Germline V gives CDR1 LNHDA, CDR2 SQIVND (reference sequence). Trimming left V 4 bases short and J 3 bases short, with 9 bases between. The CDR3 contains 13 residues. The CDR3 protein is CASSRRGDTEAFF. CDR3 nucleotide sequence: TGTGCCAGTAGTAGGCGCGGGGACACTGAAGCTTTCTTT.

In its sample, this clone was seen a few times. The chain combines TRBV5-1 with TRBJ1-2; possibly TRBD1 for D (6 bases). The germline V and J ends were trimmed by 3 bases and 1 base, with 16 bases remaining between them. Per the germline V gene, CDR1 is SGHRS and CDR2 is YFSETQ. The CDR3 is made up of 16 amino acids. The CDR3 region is CASSSGGQGLNYGYTF. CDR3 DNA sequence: TGCGCCAGCAGCTCTGGAGGCCAGGGGCTTAACTATGGCTACACCTTC.

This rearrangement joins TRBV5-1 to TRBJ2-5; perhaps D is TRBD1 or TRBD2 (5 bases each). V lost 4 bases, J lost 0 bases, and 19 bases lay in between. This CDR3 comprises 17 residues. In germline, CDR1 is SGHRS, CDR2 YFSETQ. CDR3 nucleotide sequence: TGCGCCAGCAGCGCCGGGACCGACTTATCGTACCAAGAGACCCAGTACTTC. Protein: CASSAGTDLSYQETQYF. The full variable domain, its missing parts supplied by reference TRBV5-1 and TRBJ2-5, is KAGVTQTPRYLIKTRGQQVTLSCSPISGHRSVSWYQQTPGQGLQFLFEYFSETQRNKGNFPGRFSGRQFSNSRSEMNVSTLELGDSALYLCASSAGTDLSYQETQYFGPGTRLLVL.

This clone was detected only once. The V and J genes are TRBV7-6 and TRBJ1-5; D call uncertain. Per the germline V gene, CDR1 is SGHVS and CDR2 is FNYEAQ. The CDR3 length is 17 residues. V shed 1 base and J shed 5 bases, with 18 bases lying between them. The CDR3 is CASSLESPETLDQPQHF. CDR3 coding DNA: TGTGCCAGCAGCTTAGAGTCACCCGAAACCCTCGATCAGCCCCAGCATTTT.

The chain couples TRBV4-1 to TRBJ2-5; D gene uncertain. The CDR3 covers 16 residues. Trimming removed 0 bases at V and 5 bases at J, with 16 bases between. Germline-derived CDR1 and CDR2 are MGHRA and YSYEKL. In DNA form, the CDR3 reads TGCGCCAGCAGCCAAGATCGTAGGTCACGAGGCGAGACCCAGTACTTC. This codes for CASSQDRRSRGETQYF.

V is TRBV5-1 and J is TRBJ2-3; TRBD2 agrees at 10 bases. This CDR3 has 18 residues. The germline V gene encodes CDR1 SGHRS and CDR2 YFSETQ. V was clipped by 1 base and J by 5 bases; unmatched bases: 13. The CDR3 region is CASSLQGLAADPRDTQYF. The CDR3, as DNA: TGCGCCAGCAGCTTGCAAGGACTAGCGGCCGACCCAAGAGATACGCAGTATTTT.

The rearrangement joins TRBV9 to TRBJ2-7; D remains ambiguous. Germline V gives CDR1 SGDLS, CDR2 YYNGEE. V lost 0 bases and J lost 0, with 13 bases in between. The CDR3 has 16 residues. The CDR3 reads CASSVGSTGSSYEQYF. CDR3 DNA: TGTGCCAGCAGCGTAGGTTCGACCGGAAGCTCCTACGAGCAGTACTTC. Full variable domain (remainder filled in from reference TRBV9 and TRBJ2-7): DSGVTQTPKHLITATGQRVTLRCSPRSGDLSVYWYQQSLDQGLQFLIQYYNGEERAKGNILERFSAQQFPDLHSELNLSSLELGDSALYFCASSVGSTGSSYEQYFGPGTRLTVT.

The CDR3 loop is CASSQDAVSYEQYF. For the CDR3, the DNA is TGTGCCAGCAGCCAAGATGCGGTCTCCTACGAGCAGTACTTC. The chain is built from TRBV14 and TRBJ2-7; D gene unclear. The CDR3 contains 14 residues. Trimming took 0 bases from V and 0 from J, leaving 6 bases between them. Germline V lookup: CDR1 SGHDN, CDR2 FVKESK.

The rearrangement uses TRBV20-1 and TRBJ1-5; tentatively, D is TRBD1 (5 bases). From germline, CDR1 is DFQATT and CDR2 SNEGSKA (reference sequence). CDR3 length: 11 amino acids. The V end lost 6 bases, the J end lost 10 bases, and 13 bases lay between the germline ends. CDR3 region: CSASAGGPQHF. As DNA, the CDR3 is TGCAGTGCCTCGGCCGGGGGACCCCAGCATTTT.

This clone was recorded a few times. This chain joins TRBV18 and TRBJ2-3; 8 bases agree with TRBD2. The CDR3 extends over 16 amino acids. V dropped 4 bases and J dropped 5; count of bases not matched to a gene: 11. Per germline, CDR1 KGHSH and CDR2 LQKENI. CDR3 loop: CASSLLSGSDGDTQYF. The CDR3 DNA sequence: TGTGCCAGCTCACTGTTGAGCGGGAGTGATGGAGATACGCAGTATTTT.

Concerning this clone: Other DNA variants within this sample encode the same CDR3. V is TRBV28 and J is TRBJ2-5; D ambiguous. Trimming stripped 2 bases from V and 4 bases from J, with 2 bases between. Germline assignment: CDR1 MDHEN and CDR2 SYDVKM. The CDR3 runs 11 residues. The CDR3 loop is CASSLGETQYF. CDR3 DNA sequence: TGTGCCAGCAGTTTAGGAGAGACCCAGTACTTC.

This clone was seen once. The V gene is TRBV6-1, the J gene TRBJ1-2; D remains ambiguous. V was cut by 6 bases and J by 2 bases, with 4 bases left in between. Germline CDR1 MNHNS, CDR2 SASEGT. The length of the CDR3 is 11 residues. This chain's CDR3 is CASSPNYGYTF. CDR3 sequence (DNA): TGTGCCAGCAGCCCGAACTATGGCTACACCTTC.

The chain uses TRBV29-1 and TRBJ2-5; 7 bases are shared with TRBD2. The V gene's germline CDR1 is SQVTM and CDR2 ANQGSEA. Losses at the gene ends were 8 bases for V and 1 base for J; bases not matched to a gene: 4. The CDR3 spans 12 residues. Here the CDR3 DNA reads TGCAGCTCCGCTAGCGGCCAAGAGACCCAGTACTTC. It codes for CSSASGQETQYF. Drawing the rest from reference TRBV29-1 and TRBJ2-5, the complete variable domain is SAVISQKPSRDICQRGTSLTIQCQVDSQVTMMFWYRQQPGQSLTLIATANQGSEATYESGFVIDKFPISRPNLTFSTLTVSNMSPEDSSIYLCSSASGQETQYFGPGTRLLVL.

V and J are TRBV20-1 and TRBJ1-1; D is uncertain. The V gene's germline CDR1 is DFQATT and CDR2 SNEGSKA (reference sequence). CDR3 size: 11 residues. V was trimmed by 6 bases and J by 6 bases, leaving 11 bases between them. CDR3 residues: CSAPGGSEAFF. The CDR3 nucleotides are TGCAGTGCCCCGGGAGGTTCTGAAGCTTTCTTT.

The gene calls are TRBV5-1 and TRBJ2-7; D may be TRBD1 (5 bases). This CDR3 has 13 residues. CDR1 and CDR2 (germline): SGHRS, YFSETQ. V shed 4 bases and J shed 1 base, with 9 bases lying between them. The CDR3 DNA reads TGCGCCAGCAGCAACCAGGGATCCTACGAGCAGTACTTC. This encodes CASSNQGSYEQYF.

CDR3 sequence: CASSLVTGKLAETQYF. CDR3 DNA sequence: TGTGCCAGCAGCTTGGTTACAGGGAAATTGGCGGAGACCCAGTACTTC. V usage is TRBV5-6 and J usage is TRBJ2-5; TRBD1 might be the D (6 bases). The CDR3 covers 16 residues. The germline gives CDR1 SGHDT, CDR2 YYEEEE. V gave up 0 bases and J gave up 5 bases, with 17 bases separating them.

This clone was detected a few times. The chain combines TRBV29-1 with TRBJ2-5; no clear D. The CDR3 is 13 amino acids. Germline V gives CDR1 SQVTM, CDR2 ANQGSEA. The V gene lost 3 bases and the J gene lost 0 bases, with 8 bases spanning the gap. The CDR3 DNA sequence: TGCAGCGTTGACTCCCAGTACCAAGAGACCCAGTACTTC. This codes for CSVDSQYQETQYF.

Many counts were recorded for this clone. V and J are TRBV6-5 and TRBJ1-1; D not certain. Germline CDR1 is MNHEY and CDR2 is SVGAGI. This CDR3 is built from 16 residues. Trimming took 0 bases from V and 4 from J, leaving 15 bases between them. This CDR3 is CASSYSIVGLSTEAFF. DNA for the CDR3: TGTGCCAGCAGTTACTCGATCGTGGGTCTGAGCACTGAAGCTTTCTTT.

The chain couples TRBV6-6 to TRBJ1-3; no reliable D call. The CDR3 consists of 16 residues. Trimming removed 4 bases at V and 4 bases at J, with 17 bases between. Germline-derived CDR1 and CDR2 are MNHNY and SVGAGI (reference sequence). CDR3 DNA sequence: TGTGCCAGCAGTTCCACTCGCAGTCCCGCCGGAAACACCATATATTTT. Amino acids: CASSSTRSPAGNTIYF.

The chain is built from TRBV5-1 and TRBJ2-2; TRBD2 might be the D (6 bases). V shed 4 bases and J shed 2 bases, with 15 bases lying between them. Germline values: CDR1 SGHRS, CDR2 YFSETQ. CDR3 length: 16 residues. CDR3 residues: CASSRSERANTGELFF. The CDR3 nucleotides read TGCGCCAGCAGCAGGAGTGAGCGGGCAAACACCGGGGAGCTGTTTTTT.

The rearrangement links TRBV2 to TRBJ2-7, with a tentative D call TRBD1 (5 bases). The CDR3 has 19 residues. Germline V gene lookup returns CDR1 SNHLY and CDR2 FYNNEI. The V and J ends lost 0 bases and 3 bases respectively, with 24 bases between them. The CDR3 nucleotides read TGTGCCAGCAGTGAAGCGGGCTCGTCAACCGGGTCTAGGGGCTACGAGCAGTACTTC. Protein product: CASSEAGSSTGSRGYEQYF.

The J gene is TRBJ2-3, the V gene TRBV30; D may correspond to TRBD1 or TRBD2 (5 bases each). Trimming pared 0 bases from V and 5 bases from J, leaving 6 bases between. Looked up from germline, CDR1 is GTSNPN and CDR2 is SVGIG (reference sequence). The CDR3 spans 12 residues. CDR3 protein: CAWSVRGDTQYF. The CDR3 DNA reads TGTGCCTGGAGTGTGAGGGGAGATACGCAGTATTTT.